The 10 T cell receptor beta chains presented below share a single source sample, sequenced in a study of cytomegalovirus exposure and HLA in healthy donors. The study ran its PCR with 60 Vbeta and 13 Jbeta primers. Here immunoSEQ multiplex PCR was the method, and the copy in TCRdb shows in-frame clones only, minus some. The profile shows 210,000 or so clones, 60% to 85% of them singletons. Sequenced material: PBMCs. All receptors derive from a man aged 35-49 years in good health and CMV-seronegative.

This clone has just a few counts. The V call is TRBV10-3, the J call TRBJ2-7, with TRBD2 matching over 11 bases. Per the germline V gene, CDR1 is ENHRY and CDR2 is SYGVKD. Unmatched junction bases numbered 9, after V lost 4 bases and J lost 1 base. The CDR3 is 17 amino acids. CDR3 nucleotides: TGTGCCATCAGTGGGGGGCTAGCGGGGGGCGTATCCTACGAGCAGTACTTC. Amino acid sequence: CAISGGLAGGVSYEQYF.

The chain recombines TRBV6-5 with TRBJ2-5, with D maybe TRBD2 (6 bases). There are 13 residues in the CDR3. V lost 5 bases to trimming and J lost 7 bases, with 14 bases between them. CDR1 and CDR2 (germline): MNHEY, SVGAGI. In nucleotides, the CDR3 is TGTGCCAGCAGTCCTGGACTAAGGGGGACCCAGTACTTC. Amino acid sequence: CASSPGLRGTQYF.

CDR3 DNA sequence: TGTGCCATCAGTGAGTCTGTCGCTAGCGGGAGCCCTGAGACCCAGTACTTC. The encoded protein is CAISESVASGSPETQYF. V usage is TRBV10-3 and J usage is TRBJ2-5; 10 nucleotides match TRBD2. CDR3 length: 17 residues. Germline CDR1 reads ENHRY; CDR2 reads SYGVKD. With 0 bases clipped from V and 5 bases from J, the junction kept 9 bases outside the gene matches.

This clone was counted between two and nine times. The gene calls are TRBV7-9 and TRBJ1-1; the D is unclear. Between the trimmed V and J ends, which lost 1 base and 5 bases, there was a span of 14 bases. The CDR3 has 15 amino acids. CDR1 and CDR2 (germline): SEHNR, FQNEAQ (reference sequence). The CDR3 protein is CASSLVQVINTEAFF. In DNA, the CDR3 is TGTGCCAGCAGCTTAGTCCAGGTCATAAATACTGAAGCTTTCTTT.

CDR3 sequence (DNA): TGTGCCAGCAGCTCGACAGGTTATAATTCACCCCTCCACTTT. This codes for CASSSTGYNSPLHF. This rearrangement joins TRBV5-4 to TRBJ1-6, with a possible D match to TRBD1 (6 bases). CDR1 and CDR2 from the germline V gene are SGHNT and YYREEE (reference sequence). The V gene lost 3 bases and the J gene lost 4 bases, with 8 bases spanning the gap. This CDR3 is 14 amino acids long.

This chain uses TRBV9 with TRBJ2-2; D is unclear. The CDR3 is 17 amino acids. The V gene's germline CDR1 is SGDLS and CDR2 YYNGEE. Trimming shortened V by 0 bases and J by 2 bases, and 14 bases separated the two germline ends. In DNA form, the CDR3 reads TGTGCCAGCAGCGTAGTGTCCAGGCTTCTAAACACCGGGGAGCTGTTTTTT. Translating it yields CASSVVSRLLNTGELFF.

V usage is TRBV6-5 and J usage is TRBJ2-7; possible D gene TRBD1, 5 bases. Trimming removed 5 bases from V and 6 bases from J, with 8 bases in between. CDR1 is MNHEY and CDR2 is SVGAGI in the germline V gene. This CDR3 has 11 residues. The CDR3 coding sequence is TGTGCCAGCAGTAAAGGGGTCGAGCAGTACTTC. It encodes CASSKGVEQYF.

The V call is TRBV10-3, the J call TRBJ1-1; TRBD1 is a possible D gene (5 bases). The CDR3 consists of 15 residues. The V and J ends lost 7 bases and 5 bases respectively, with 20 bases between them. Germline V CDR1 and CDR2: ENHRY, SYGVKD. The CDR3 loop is CAINKGRDPRTEAFF. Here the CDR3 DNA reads TGTGCCATCAACAAGGGGAGGGATCCGAGAACTGAAGCTTTCTTT.

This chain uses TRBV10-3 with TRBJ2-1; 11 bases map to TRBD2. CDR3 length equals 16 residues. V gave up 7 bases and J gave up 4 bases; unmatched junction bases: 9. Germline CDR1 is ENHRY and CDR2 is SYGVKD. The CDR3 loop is CAITPRRLAGYNEQFF. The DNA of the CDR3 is TGTGCCATCACCCCGCGGCGACTAGCGGGGTACAATGAGCAGTTCTTC.

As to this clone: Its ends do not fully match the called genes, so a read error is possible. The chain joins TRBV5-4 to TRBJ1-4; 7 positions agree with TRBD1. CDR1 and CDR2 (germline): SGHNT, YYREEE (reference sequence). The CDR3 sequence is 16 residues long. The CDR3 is CASRLGQIATNEKLFF. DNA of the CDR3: TGTGCCAGCAGGTTGGGACAGATAGCAACTAATGAAAAACTGTTTTTT.